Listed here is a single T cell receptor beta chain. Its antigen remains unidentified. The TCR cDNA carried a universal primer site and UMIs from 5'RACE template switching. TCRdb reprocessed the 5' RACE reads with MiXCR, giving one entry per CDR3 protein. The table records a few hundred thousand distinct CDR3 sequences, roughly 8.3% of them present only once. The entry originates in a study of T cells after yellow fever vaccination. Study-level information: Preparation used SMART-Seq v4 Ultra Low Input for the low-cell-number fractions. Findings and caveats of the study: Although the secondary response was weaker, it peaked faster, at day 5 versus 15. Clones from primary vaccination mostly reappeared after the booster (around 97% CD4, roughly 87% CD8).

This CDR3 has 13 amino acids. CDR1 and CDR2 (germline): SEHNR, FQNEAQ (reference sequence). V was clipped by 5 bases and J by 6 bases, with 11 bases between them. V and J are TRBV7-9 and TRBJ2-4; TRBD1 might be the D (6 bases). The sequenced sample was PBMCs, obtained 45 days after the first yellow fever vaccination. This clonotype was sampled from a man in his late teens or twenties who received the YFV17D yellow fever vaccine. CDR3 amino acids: CASSRMDRNIQYF. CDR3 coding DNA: TGTGCCAGCAGCCGCATGGACAGAAACATTCAGTACTTC.